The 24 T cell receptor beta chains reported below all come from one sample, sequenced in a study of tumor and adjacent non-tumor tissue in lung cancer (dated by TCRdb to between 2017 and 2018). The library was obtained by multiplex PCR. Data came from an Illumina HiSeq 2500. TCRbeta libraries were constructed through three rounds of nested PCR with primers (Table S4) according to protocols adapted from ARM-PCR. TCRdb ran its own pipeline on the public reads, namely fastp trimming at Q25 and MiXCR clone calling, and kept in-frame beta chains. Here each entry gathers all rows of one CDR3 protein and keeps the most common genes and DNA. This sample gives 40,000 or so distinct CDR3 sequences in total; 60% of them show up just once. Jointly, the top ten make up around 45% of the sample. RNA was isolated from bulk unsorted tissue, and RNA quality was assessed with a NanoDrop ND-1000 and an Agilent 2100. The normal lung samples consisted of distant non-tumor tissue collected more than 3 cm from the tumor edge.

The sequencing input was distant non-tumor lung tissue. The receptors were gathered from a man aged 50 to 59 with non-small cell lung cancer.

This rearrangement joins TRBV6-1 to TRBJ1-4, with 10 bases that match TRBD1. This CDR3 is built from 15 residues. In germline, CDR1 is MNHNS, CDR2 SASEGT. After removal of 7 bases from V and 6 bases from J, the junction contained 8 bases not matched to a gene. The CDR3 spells CASTDWTGGYEKLFF. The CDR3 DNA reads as TGTGCCAGCACTGACTGGACAGGGGGATATGAAAAACTGTTTTTT.

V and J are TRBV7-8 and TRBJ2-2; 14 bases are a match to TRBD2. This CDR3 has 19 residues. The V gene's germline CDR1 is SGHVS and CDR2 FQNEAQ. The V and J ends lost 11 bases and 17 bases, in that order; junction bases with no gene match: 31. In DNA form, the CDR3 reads TGTGCCGTGAAAGGAGGGGGACTAGCGGGAGTTGGGAACACCGGGGAGCAATTTTTT. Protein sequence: CAVKGGGLAGVGNTGEQFF. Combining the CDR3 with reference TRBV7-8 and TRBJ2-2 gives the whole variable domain GAGVSQSPRYKVAKRGQDVALRCDPISGHVSLFWYQQALGQGPEFLTYFQNEAQLDKSGLPSDRFFAERPEGSVSTLKIQRTQQEDSAVYLCAVKGGGLAGVGNTGEQFFGEGSRLTVL.

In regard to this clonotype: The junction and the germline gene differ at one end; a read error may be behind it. CDR3 amino acids: CASRGEPGNEQFF. The DNA of the CDR3 is TGTGCTAGCAGAGGGGAGCCCGGCAATGAGCAGTTCTTC. The V gene is TRBV6-2 or TRBV6-3, the J gene TRBJ2-1; either TRBD1 or TRBD2 may fit D (5 bases each). The CDR3 loop spans 13 amino acids. Germline V CDR1 and CDR2: MNHEY, SVGEGT.

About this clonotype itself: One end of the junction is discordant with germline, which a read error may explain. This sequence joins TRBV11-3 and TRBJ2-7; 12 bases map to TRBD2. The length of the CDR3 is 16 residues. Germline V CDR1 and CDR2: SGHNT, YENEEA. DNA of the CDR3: TGTGTCAGCAATCCAACCCTAGCGGGGGGGCCTCCGGAGCAGTACTTC. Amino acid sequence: CVSNPTLAGGPPEQYF.

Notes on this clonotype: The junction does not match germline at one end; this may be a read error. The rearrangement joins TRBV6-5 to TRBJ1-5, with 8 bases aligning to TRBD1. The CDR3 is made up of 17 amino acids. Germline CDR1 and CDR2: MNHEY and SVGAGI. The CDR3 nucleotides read TGTGCCAGCACTCCTTTTAGACAGGGGAATAGCAATCAGCCACAGCATTTT. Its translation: CASTPFRQGNSNQPQHF.

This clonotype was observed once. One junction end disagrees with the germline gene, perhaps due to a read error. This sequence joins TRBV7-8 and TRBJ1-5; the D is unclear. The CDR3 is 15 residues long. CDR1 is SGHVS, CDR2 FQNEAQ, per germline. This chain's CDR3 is CASTLGASENQPQHF. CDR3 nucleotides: TGTGCCAGCACCTTAGGAGCATCCGAGAATCAGCCCCAGCATTTT.

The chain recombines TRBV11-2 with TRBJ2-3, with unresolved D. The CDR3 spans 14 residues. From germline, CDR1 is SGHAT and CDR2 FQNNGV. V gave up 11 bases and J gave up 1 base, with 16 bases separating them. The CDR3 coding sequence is TGTGCCGGCACCTTTGGGTACCGCACAGATACGCAGTATTTT. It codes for CAGTFGYRTDTQYF.

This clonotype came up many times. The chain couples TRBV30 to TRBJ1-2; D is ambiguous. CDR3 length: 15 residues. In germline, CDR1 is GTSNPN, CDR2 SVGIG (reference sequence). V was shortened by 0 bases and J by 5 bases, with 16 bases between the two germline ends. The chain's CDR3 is CAWSVPGSREYGYTF. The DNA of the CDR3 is TGTGCCTGGAGTGTACCAGGCAGCCGGGAGTATGGCTACACCTTC.

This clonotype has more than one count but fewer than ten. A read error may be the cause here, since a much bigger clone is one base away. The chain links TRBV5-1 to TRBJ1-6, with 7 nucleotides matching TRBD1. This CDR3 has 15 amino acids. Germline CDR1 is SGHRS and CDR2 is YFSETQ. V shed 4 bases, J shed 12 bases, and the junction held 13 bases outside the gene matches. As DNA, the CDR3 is TGCGCCAGCAGCCTACGACAGGGAGTAGACTTACCCCTCCACTTT. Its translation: CASSLRQGVDLPLHF.

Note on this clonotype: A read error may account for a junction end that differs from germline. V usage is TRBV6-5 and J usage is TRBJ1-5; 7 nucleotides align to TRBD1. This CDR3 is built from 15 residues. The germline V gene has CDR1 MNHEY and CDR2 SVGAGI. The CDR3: CANSYTRDSSQPQHF. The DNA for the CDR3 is TGTGCCAACAGTTACACGAGGGACAGTTCACAGCCCCAGCATTTC.

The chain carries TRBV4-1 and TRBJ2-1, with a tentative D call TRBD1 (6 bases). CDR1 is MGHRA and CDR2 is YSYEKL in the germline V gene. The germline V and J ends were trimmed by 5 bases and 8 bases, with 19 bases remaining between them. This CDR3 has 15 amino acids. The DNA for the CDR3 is TGCGCCAGCAGCATGCGGACAGCGGAAGCGTATGAGCAGTTCTTC. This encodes CASSMRTAEAYEQFF.

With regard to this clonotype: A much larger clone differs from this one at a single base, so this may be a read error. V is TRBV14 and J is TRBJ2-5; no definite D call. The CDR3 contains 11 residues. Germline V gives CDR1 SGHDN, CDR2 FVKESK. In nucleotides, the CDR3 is TGTGTCAGCAGCCAAACGGAGACCCAGTACTTC. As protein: CVSSQTETQYF.

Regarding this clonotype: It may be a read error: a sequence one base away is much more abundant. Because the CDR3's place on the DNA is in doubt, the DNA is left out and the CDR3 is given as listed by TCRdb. The CDR3 sequence is CSAQGPYGCTF. The chain carries TRBV29-1 and TRBJ1-2. Inclusive of both ends, the CDR3 amounts to 11 amino acids. The V gene's germline CDR1 is SQVTM and CDR2 ANQGSEA.

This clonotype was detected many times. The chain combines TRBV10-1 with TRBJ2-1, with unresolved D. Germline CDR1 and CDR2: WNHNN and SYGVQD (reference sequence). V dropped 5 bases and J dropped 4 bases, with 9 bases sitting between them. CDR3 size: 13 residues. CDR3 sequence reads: CASSMDGYNEQFF. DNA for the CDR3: TGCGCCAGCAGTATGGACGGGTACAATGAGCAGTTCTTC.

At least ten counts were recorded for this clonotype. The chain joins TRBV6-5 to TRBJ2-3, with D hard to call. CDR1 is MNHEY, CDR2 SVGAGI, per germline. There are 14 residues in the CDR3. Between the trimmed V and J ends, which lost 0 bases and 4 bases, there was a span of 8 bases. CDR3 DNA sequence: TGTGCCAGCAGTTACTCGCGGTCCCCAGATACGCAGTATTTT. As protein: CASSYSRSPDTQYF.

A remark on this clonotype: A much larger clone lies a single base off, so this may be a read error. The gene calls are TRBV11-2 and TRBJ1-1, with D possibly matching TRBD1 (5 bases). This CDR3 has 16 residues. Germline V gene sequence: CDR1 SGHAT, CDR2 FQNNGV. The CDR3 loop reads CASNLDLGERNTEAFF. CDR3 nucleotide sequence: TGTGCCAGCAACTTAGATCTGGGGGAGAGAAACACTGAAGCTTTCTTT.

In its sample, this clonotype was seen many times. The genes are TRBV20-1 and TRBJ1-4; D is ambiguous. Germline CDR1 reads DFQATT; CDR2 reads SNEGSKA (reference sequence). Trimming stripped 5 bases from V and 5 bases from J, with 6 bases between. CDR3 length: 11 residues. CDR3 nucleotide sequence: TGCAGTGCTGTAGGGAATGAAAAACTGTTTTTT. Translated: CSAVGNEKLFF.

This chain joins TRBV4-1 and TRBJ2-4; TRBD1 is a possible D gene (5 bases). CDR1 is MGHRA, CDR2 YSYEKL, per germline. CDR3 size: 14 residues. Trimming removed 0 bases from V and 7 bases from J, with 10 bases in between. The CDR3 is CASSQELGANIQYF. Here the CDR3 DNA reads TGCGCCAGCAGCCAAGAGCTAGGGGCTAACATTCAGTACTTC.

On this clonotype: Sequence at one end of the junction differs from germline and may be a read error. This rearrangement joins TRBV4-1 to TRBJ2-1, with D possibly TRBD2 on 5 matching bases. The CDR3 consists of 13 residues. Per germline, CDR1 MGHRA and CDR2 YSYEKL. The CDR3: CASSQLNGDEQIF. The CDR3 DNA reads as TGCGCCAGCAGCCAACTGAACGGGGATGAGCAGATCTTC.

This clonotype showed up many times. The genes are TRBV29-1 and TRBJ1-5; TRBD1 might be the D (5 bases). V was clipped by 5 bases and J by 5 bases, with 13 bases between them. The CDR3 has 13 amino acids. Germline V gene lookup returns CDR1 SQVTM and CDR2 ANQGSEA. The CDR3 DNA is TGCAGCGTTATACAGGCCCCGGATCAGCCCCAGCATTTT. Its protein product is CSVIQAPDQPQHF.

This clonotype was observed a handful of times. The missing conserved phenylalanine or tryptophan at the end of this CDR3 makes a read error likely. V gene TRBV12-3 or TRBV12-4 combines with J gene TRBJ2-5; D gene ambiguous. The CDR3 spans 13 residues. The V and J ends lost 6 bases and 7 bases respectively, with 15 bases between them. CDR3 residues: CASRPRHPGTQYS. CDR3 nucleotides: TGTGCCAGCAGACCTAGACACCCGGGGACCCAGTACTCC.

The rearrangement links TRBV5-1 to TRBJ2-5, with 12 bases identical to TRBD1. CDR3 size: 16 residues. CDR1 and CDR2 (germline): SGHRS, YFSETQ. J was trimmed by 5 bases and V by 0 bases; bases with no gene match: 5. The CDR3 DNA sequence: TGCGCCAGCAGCTTGGCCGGGACAGGGGGCCGGGAGACCCAGTACTTC. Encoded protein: CASSLAGTGGRETQYF.

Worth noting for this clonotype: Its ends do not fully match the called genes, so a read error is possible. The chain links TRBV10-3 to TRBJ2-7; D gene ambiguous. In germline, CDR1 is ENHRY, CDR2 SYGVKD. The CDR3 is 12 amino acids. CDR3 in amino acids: CGIKTSNHVQYF. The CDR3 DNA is TGTGGCATCAAAACTTCGAACCACGTGCAGTACTTC.

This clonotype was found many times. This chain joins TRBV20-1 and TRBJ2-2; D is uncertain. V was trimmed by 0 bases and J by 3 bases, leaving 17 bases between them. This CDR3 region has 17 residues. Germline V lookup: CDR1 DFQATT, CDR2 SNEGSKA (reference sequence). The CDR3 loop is CSARDKERPQDTGELFF. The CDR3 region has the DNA TGCAGTGCTAGAGATAAGGAGAGACCGCAAGACACCGGGGAGCTGTTTTTT.